Listed below are T cell receptor beta chains from one sample, sequenced in a study of T cells in Graves' hyperthyroidism and ophthalmopathy. TCRdb independently ran MiXCR on the multiplex PCR reads; one entry per CDR3 protein. The sample carries under 350,000 distinct CDR3 sequences, roughly an eighth recorded once. Sequencing was performed on blood. The origin of the receptors is a woman aged 40 to 55 with Graves' ophthalmopathy. Each CDR3 is given with its conserved first and last residue. The D gene is left open where the match is weak. Not every row has a clone size; where given, it reads once, few, many or a size class.

size,J,V,D,DNA,CDR3
once,TRBJ2-3,TRBV7-2,NA,TGTGCCAGCAGCTTAGCGACGATAAGCACAGATACGCAGTATTTT,CASSLATISTDTQYF
many,TRBJ1-1,TRBV20-1,TRBD1,TGCAGTGCCAAGCCGGGACAGTATAACACTGAAGCTTTCTTT,CSAKPGQYNTEAFF
many,TRBJ2-7,TRBV28,NA,TGTGCCAGCAGTTTTGGGGCTCTAACGGGCGAGCAGTACTTC,CASSFGALTGEQYF
few,TRBJ1-5,TRBV19,NA,TGTGCCAGTAGTGCTGGCACCCGCCCGTTTAGCAATCAGCCCCAGCATTTT,CASSAGTRPFSNQPQHF
many,TRBJ2-1,TRBV6-5,NA,TGTGCCAGCAGTTACTCCCTCTCCGCAGGGGGGTACAATGAGCAGTTCTTC,CASSYSLSAGGYNEQFF
few,TRBJ2-2,TRBV19,TRBD2,TGTGCCAGTAGTATTTCGGGGGGGAGTAGAACCGGGGAGCTGTTTTTT,CASSISGGSRTGELFF
NA,TRBJ2-1,TRBV13,TRBD1,TGTGCCAGCAGCTTAGGCCTCTGGACAGGGACCCTCACGCGGTCCTACAATGAGCAGTTCTTC,CASSLGLWTGTLTRSYNEQFF
many,TRBJ1-2,TRBV2,NA,TGTGCCAGCAGTATGGGATCTAGGGGTGGCTACACCTTC,CASSMGSRGGYTF
NA,TRBJ1-1,TRBV2,TRBD1,TGTGCCAGCAGTGAAGCTAGGACAGGGAGGGACACTGAAGCTTTCTTT,CASSEARTGRDTEAFF
NA,TRBJ1-2,TRBV27,NA,TGTGCCAGCAGTTACGGGGGCGAGTATGGCTACACCTTC,CASSYGGEYGYTF
NA,TRBJ2-2,TRBV24-1,TRBD2,TGTGCCACCAGTCAGACTACAGCAGCGGGAGTTAAACCCGGGGAGCTGTTTTTT,CATSQTTAAGVKPGELFF
NA,TRBJ1-2,TRBV7-2,NA,TGTGCCAGCAGCTTAGATAAAGCGAAGGGCTACACCTTC,CASSLDKAKGYTF
many,TRBJ1-5,TRBV5-5,TRBD1,TGTGCCAGCAACAGGGGGCAGGGTCAGCCCCAGCATTTT,CASNRGQGQPQHF
few,TRBJ1-1,TRBV5-1,NA,TGCGCCAGCAGCTCGACAGACTCTGAAGCTTTCTTT,CASSSTDSEAFF
NA,TRBJ2-1,TRBV4-1,TRBD2,TGCGCCAGCAGCCAAGATTGGCGGGAGACCCCTAGGTTCTTC,CASSQDWRETPRFF
many,TRBJ2-3,TRBV7-8,NA,TGTGCCAGCAGCTTAGTATGGGGGGCAGGGAAAGGTGATACGCAGTATTTT,CASSLVWGAGKGDTQYF
many,TRBJ1-1,TRBV2,NA,TGTGCCAGCAGTGAAGCGCTGAAGTCAGAAGCTTTCTTT,CASSEALKSEAFF
NA,TRBJ1-4,TRBV10-3,NA,TGTGCCATCAGTGAGTCTCCTAATGAAAAACTGTTTTTT,CAISESPNEKLFF
many,TRBJ2-5,TRBV7-8,NA,TGTGCCAGCAGCCCCGGTGGTGGATGGGAGACCCAGTACTTC,CASSPGGGWETQYF
NA,TRBJ2-1,TRBV9,NA,TGTGCCAGCACCCCACGGAGGGGGCGCTACAATGAGCAGTTCTTC,CASTPRRGRYNEQFF
many,TRBJ2-2,TRBV19,NA,TGTGCCAGTAGGAACAGGGGAGGCACCGGGGAGCTGTTTTTT,CASRNRGGTGELFF
many,TRBJ2-7,TRBV6-1,NA,TGTGCCAGCAGTGAAACAACAGGATGGGGGTACGAGCAGTACTTC,CASSETTGWGYEQYF
many,TRBJ2-3,TRBV11-2,TRBD2,TGTGCCAGCAGCTTCCGGGCGGGGGGCGGCACAGATACGCAGTATTTT,CASSFRAGGGTDTQYF
many,TRBJ1-2,TRBV13,NA,TGTGCCAGCAGCTTAGGGGCCGAGGCCGGTGGCTACACCTTC,CASSLGAEAGGYTF
many,TRBJ2-5,TRBV6-2/TRBV6-3,TRBD2,TGTGCCAGCAGTAAACAGGGACTAGCGGGAGGGGAAGAGACCCAGTACTTC,CASSKQGLAGGEETQYF
many,TRBJ1-5,TRBV24-1,NA,TGTGCCACCAGTGAATCTTCAAGGGATCAGCCCCAGCATTTT,CATSESSRDQPQHF
NA,TRBJ1-2,TRBV6-4,NA,TGTGCCAGCAGTGCAACTCAGTCTTCAGGCGGCTACACCTTC,CASSATQSSGGYTF
many,TRBJ1-2,TRBV2,NA,TGTGCCAGCAGTGAGGCCAGGGGCGGCCATGGCTACACCTTC,CASSEARGGHGYTF
NA,TRBJ2-7,TRBV14,TRBD1,TGTGCCAGCAGCCAAGATTCTGGGACAGGGGACGAGCAGTACTTC,CASSQDSGTGDEQYF
many,TRBJ1-1,TRBV10-2,NA,TGCGCCAGCAGTGTAGGGGGACCTAACACTGAAGCTTTCTTT,CASSVGGPNTEAFF
many,TRBJ1-2,TRBV5-6,NA,TGTGCCAGCAGCTTGCAGTTTGATGGCTACACCTTC,CASSLQFDGYTF
many,TRBJ1-5,TRBV12-3/TRBV12-4,NA,TGTGCCAGCAGTTTAGGGTCGGGGGGGGGCAATCAGCCCCAGCATTTT,CASSLGSGGGNQPQHF
many,TRBJ2-5,TRBV10-3,NA,TGTGCCATCAGTGGCCTAGCTGGCGAGACCCAGTACTTC,CAISGLAGETQYF
many,TRBJ2-7,TRBV3-1,TRBD1,TGTGCCAGCAGCCAAGAACTGGACAGGGACGAGCAGTACTTC,CASSQELDRDEQYF